These 9 T cell receptor beta chains came from one sample sequenced in a study of cytomegalovirus exposure and HLA in healthy donors. PCR employed 60 Vbeta and 13 Jbeta primers. This table comes from immunoSEQ multiplex PCR, and its TCRdb copy is limited to in-frame clones, with some not included. The sample holds some 130,000 clones. The sequenced sample was PBMCs. These receptors all stem from a woman aged 40 to 50 in good health and CMV-seropositive.

The V call is TRBV6-5, the J call TRBJ1-6, with D unresolved. The ends were cut back, 2 bases at V and 11 bases at J, with 13 bases in the middle. Germline-derived CDR1 and CDR2 are MNHEY and SVGAGI. CDR3 length equals 14 residues. This chain's CDR3 is CASSYPLLRAPLHF. In DNA form, the CDR3 reads TGTGCCAGCAGTTACCCCTTGTTGAGGGCACCCCTCCACTTT.

The rearrangement joins TRBV6-6 to TRBJ2-3, with a tentative D call TRBD1 (5 bases). Germline lookup yields CDR1 MNHNY and CDR2 SVGAGI (reference sequence). V was shortened by 2 bases and J by 1 base, with 13 bases between the two germline ends. The CDR3 runs to 16 residues. CDR3: CASSYVRTQRTDTQYF. In nucleotides, the CDR3 is TGTGCCAGCAGTTACGTTCGGACACAACGCACAGATACGCAGTATTTT.

DNA of the CDR3: TGTGCCAGCAGCAGCTTAAAATCGTTTGATGGCTACACCTTC. This encodes CASSSLKSFDGYTF. The chain carries TRBV11-2 and TRBJ1-2; D is unclear. The CDR3 is 14 amino acids. Germline V gene lookup returns CDR1 SGHAT and CDR2 FQNNGV. The V and J ends lost 5 bases and 6 bases respectively, with 16 bases between them. The full variable domain, in which reference TRBV11-2 and TRBJ1-2 provide the parts outside the CDR3, is EAGVAQSPRYKIIEKRQSVAFWCNPISGHATLYWYQQILGQGPKLLIQFQNNGVVDDSQLPKDRFSAERLKGVDSTLKIQPAKLEDSAVYLCASSSLKSFDGYTFGSGTRLTVV.

V usage is TRBV7-6 and J usage is TRBJ2-5, with 7 nucleotides matching TRBD2. Germline CDR1 and CDR2: SGHVS and FNYEAQ. The CDR3 is 16 amino acids. The junction had 16 bases not matched to a gene; V was cut back by 3 bases and J by 9 bases. In nucleotides, the CDR3 is TGTGCCAGCAGCTTGGACCGGGGACTAACCAAGAGACCCCAGTACTTC. Translation: CASSLDRGLTKRPQYF.

The chain uses TRBV5-1 and TRBJ2-7; 7 nucleotides agree with TRBD1. There are 15 residues in the CDR3. Germline loops: CDR1 SGHRS, CDR2 YFSETQ. V lost 2 bases and J lost 9; bases outside the gene matches: 14. CDR3 nucleotide sequence: TGCGCCAGCAGCTTCGGTACAGGGGCTACTAGTGTGCAGTACTTC. Translation gives CASSFGTGATSVQYF.

This chain joins TRBV30 and TRBJ1-2; 8 bases map to TRBD1. This CDR3 is built from 12 residues. The trim removed 5 bases at V and 5 bases at J, leaving 4 bases unmatched. CDR1 and CDR2 from the germline V gene are GTSNPN and SVGIG (reference sequence). The chain's CDR3 is CAWGTGYYGYTF. In DNA, the CDR3 is TGTGCCTGGGGGACAGGATATTATGGCTACACCTTC.

This chain links TRBV6-6 with TRBJ2-7, with a weak D call TRBD2 (6 bases). Per germline, CDR1 MNHNY and CDR2 SVGAGI (reference sequence). The ends were cut back, 2 bases at V and 1 base at J, with 9 bases in the middle. This CDR3 is 14 amino acids long. Here the CDR3 reads CASSYLARSYEQYF. The CDR3 nucleotides are TGTGCCAGCAGTTACCTAGCGAGATCCTACGAGCAGTACTTC.

The chain employs TRBV28 and TRBJ1-4, with D unresolved. V lost 2 bases and J 0 bases, leaving 7 bases between the germline ends. The CDR3 spans 15 residues. Germline V gene sequence: CDR1 MDHEN, CDR2 SYDVKM. Here the CDR3 reads CASSLRTSTNEKLFF. The CDR3 bases are TGTGCCAGCAGTTTACGGACTTCAACTAATGAAAAACTGTTTTTT.

The chain recombines TRBV29-1 with TRBJ2-7, with 13 bases fitting TRBD2. The CDR3 length is 13 residues. V dropped 3 bases and J dropped 6; count of bases not matched to a gene: 2. Germline-derived CDR1 and CDR2 are SQVTM and ANQGSEA. The CDR3 DNA reads as TGCAGCGTTGATCGACTAGCGGGAGGCGAGCAGTACTTC. Translating gives CSVDRLAGGEQYF.